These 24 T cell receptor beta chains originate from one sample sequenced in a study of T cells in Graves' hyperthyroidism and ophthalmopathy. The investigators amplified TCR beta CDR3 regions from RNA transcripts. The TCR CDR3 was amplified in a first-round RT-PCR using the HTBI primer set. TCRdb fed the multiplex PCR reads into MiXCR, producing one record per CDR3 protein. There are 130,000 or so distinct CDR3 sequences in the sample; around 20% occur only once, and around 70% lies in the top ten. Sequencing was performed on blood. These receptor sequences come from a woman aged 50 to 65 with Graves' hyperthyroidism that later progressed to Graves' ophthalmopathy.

DNA of the CDR3: TGCGCCAGCAGCTGGGGACTAGCGTACAATGAGCAGTTCTTC. Its protein is CASSWGLAYNEQFF. The chain combines TRBV5-1 with TRBJ2-1, with 10 bases identical to TRBD2. The CDR3 is 14 residues long. Germline V gene lookup returns CDR1 SGHRS and CDR2 YFSETQ. The J segment lost 4 bases and the V segment lost 3 bases, leaving 1 base of the junction unmatched.

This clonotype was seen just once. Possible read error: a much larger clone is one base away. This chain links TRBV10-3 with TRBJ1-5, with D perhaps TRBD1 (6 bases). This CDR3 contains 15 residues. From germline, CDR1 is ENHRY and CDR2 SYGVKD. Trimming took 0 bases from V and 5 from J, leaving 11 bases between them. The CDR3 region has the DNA TGTGCCATCAGTGAGTCTGGGGGCGCCGATCAGCCCCAGCATTTT. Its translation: CAISESGGADQPQHF.

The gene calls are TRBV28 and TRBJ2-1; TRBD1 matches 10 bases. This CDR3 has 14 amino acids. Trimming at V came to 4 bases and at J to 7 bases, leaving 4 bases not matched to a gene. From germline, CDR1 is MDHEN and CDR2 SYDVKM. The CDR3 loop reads CASSWTGGRNEQFF. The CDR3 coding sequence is TGTGCCAGCAGTTGGACAGGGGGTAGGAATGAGCAGTTCTTC.

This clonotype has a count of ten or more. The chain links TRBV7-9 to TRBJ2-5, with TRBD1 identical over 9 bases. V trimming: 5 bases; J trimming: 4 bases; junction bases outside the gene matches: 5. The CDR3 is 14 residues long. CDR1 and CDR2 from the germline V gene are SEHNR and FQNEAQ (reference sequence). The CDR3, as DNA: TGTGCCAGCAGCGTAATGACAGGGGGAGAGACCCAGTACTTC. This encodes CASSVMTGGETQYF. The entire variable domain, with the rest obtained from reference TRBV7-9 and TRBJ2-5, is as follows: DTGVSQNPRHKITKRGQNVTFRCDPISEHNRLYWYRQTLGQGPEFLTYFQNEAQLEKSRLLSDRFSAERPKGSFSTLEIQRTEQGDSAMYLCASSVMTGGETQYFGPGTRLLVL.

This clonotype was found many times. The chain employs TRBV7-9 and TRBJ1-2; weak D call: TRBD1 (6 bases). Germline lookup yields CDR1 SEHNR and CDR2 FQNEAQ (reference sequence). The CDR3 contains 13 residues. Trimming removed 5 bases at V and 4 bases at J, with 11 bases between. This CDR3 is CASSRGTPYGYTF. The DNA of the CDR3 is TGTGCCAGCAGCAGGGGGACACCCTATGGCTACACCTTC.

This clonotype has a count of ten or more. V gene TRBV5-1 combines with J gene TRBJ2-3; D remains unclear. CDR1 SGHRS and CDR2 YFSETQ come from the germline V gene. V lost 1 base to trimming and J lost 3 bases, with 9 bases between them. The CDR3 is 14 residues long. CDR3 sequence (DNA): TGCGCCAGCAGCTTGTTGGTGGGAACAGATACGCAGTATTTT. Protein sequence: CASSLLVGTDTQYF.

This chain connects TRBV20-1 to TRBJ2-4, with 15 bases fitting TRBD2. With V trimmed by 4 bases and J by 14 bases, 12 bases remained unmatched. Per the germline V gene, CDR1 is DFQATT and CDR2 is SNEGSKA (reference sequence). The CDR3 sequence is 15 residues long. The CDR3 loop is CSATRSGLAGGGKYF. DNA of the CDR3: TGCAGTGCTACGCGATCGGGACTAGCGGGAGGTGGGAAGTACTTC.

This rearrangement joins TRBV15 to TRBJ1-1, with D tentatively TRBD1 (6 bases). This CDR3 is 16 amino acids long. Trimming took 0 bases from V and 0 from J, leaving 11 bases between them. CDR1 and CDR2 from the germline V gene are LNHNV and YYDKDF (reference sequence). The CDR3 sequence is CATSRDGQLMNTEAFF. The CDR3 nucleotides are TGTGCCACCAGCAGAGATGGACAGCTCATGAACACTGAAGCTTTCTTT.

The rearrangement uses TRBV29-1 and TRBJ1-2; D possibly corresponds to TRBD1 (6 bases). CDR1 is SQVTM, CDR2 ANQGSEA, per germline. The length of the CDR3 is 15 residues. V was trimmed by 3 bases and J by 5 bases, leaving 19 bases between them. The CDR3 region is CSVDEDRSWGYGYTF. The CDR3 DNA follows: TGCAGCGTTGACGAAGACAGGTCCTGGGGATATGGCTACACCTTC.

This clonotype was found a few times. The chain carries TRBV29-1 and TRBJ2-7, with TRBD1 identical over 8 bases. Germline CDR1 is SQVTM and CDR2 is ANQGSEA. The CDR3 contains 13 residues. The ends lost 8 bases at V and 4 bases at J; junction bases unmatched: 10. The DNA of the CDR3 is TGCAGCCCACTACATGACAGGGGATACGAGCAGTACTTC. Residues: CSPLHDRGYEQYF.

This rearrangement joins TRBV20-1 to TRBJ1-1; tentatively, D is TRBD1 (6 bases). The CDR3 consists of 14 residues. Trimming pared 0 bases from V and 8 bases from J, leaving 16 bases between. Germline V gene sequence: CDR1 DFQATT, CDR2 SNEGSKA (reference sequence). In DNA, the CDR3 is TGCAGTGCTAGAGATTGGGCACCGCAGGGGGAAGCTTTCTTT. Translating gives CSARDWAPQGEAFF.

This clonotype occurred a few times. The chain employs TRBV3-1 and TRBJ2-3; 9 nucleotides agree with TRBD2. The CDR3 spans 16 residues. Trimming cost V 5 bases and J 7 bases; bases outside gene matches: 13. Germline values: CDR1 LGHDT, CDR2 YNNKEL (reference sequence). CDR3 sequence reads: CASSKGMASGMYTQYF. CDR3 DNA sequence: TGTGCCAGCAGCAAAGGGATGGCTAGCGGGATGTATACGCAGTATTTT.

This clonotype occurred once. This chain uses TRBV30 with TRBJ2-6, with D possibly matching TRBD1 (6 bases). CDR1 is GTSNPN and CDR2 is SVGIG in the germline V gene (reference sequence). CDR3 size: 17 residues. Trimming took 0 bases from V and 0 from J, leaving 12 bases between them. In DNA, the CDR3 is TGTGCCTGGAGTGTACAGGGTTTCATCTCTGGGGCCAACGTCCTGACTTTC. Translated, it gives CAWSVQGFISGANVLTF.

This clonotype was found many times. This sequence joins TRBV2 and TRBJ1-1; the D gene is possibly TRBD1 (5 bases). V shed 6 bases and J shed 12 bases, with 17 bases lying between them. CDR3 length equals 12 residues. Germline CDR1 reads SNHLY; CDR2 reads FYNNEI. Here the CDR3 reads CASSRDPLTPFF. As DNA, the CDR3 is TGTGCCAGCAGCCGGGACCCCTTAACTCCTTTCTTT.

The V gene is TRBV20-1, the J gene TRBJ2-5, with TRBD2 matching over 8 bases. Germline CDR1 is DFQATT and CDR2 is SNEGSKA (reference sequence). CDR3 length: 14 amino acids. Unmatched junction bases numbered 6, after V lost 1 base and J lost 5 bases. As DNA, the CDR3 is TGCAGTGCTAGAGCAACGGGAGGGCTTGAGACCCAGTACTTC. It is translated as CSARATGGLETQYF.

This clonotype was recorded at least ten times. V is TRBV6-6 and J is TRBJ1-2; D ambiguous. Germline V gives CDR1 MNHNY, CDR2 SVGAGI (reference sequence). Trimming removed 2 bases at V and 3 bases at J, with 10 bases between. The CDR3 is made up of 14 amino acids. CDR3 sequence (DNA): TGTGCCAGCAGTTACAGGGTTTGGGACTATGGCTACACCTTC. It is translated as CASSYRVWDYGYTF.

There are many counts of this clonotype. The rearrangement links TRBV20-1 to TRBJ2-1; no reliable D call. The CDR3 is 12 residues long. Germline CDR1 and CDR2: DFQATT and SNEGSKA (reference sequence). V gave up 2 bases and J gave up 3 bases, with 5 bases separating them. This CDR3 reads CSARSNYNEQFF. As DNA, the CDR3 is TGCAGTGCTAGAAGTAACTACAATGAGCAGTTCTTC.

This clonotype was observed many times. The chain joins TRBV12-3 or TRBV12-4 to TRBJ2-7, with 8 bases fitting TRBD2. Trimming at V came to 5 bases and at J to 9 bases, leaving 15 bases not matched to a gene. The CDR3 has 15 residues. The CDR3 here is CASSPSGGVGNGQYF. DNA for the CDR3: TGTGCCAGCAGTCCGTCCGGGGGGGTCGGGAACGGGCAGTACTTC.

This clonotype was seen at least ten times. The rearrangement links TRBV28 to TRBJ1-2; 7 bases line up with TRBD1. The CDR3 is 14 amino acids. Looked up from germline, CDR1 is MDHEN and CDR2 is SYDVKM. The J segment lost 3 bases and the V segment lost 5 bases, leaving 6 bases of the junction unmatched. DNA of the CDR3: TGTGCCAGCAGTAGACGACAGGGATACTATGGCTACACCTTC. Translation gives CASSRRQGYYGYTF.

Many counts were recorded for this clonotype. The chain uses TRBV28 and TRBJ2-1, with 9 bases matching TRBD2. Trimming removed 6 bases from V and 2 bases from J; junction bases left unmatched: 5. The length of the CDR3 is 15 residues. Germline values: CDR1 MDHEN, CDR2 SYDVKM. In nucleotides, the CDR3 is TGTGCCAGCAGACAGGGACTAGCAGCCTACAATGAGCAGTTCTTC. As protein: CASRQGLAAYNEQFF.

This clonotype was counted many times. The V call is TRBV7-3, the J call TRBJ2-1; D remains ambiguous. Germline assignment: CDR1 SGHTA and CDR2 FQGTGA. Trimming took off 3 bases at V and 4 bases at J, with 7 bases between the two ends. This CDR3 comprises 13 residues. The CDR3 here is CASSLSEYNEQFF. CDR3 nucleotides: TGTGCCAGCAGCTTGTCAGAATACAATGAGCAGTTCTTC.

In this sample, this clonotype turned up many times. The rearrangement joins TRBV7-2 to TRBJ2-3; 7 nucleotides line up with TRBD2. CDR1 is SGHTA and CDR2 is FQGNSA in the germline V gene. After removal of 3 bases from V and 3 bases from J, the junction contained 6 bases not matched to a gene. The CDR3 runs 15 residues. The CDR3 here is CASSFGGGKTDTQYF. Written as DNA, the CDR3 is TGTGCCAGCAGCTTTGGGGGGGGGAAGACAGATACGCAGTATTTT.

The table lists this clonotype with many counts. CDR3 amino acids: CSVLREPPSYEQYF. CDR3 coding DNA: TGCAGCGTACTGCGGGAACCGCCCTCCTACGAGCAGTACTTC. V is TRBV29-1 and J is TRBJ2-7; D is possibly TRBD2 (6 bases). Germline V lookup: CDR1 SQVTM, CDR2 ANQGSEA. The CDR3 has 14 amino acids. With 6 bases removed from V and 0 bases from J, the gap between germline ends came to 15 bases.

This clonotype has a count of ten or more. CDR3 DNA: TGTGCCAGCAGTGAAATTGCCGCGAGCTCCTACGAGCAGTACTTC. This codes for CASSEIAASSYEQYF. V and J are TRBV6-1 and TRBJ2-7; D remains unclear. Germline values: CDR1 MNHNS, CDR2 SASEGT. Trimming took off 2 bases at V and 0 bases at J, with 11 bases between the two ends. The CDR3 has 15 residues.